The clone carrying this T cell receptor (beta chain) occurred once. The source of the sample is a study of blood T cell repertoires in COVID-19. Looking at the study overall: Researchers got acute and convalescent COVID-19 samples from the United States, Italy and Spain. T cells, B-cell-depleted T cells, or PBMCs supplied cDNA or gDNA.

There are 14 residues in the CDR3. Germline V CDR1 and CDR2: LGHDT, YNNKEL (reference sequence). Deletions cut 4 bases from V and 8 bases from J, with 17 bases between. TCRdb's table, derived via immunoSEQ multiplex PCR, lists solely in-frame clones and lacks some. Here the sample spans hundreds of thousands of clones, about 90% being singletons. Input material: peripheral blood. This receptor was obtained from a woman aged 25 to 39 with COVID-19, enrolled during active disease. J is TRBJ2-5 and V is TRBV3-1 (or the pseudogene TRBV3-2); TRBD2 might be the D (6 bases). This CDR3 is CASSLLAGLETQYF. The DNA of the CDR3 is TGTGCCAGCAGCCTACTCGCGGGGTTGGAAACCCAGTACTTC.